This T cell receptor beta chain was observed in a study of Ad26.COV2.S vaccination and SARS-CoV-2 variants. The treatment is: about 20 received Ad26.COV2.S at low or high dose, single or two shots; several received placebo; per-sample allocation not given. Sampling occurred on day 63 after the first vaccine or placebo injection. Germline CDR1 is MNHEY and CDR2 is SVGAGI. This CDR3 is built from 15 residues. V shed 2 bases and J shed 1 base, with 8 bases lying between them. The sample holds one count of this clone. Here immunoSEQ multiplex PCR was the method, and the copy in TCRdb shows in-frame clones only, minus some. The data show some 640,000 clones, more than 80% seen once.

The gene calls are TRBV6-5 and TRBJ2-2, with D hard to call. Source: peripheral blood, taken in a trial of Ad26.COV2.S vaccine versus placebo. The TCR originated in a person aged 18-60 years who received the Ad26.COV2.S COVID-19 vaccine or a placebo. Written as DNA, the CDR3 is TGTGCCAGCAGTTACGGGCAGGTGAACACCGGGGAGCTGTTTTTT. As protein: CASSYGQVNTGELFF.